One and the same sample provided the 22 T cell receptor beta chains below, sequenced in a study of shared clonotypes between healthy human individuals. Method: immunoSEQ multiplex PCR; TCRdb's copy keeps in-frame clones and lacks some. The sample lists 740,000 or so clones, approximately 73% occurring once. The sample taken for sequencing was memory CD4+ T cells sorted from blood. Described subset: CD45RA-negative fraction. The receptors here all came from a woman aged 25 to 45 in good health.

Only a few counts were recorded for this clone. The J gene is TRBJ2-1, the V gene TRBV7-3, with a possible D match to TRBD2 (6 bases). Trimming pared 3 bases from V and 0 bases from J, leaving 9 bases between. This CDR3 is 15 amino acids long. Germline V gene data show CDR1 as SGHTA and CDR2 as FQGTGA. CDR3 in amino acids: CASSLGLASYNEQFF. Written as DNA, the CDR3 is TGTGCCAGCAGCTTGGGACTTGCCTCCTACAATGAGCAGTTCTTC.

The chain has TRBV4-1 and TRBJ2-3, with TRBD1 as a possible D gene (5 bases). CDR3 size: 16 residues. With 5 bases removed from V and 2 bases from J, the gap between germline ends came to 17 bases. Per germline, CDR1 MGHRA and CDR2 YSYEKL. CDR3 sequence reads: CASSRGDRPLTDTQYF. The CDR3 DNA reads TGCGCCAGCAGCAGGGGCGACCGACCTCTCACAGATACGCAGTATTTT.

The V and J genes are TRBV11-2 and TRBJ2-3, with a weak D call TRBD2 (6 bases). Germline CDR1 is SGHAT and CDR2 is FQNNGV. CDR3 length: 16 residues. Deletions cut 5 bases from V and 4 bases from J, with 19 bases between. Here the CDR3 DNA reads TGTGCCAGCAGCCACGACGGGAGCCTTCGCGCAGATACGCAGTATTTT. Translation gives CASSHDGSLRADTQYF. Looking up the rest from reference TRBV11-2 and TRBJ2-3 gives the full variable domain: EAGVAQSPRYKIIEKRQSVAFWCNPISGHATLYWYQQILGQGPKLLIQFQNNGVVDDSQLPKDRFSAERLKGVDSTLKIQPAKLEDSAVYLCASSHDGSLRADTQYFGPGTRLTVL.

This chain connects TRBV4-2 to TRBJ2-1, with 11 bases aligning to TRBD2. Germline CDR1 LGHNA, CDR2 YNFKEQ. With 4 bases clipped from V and 0 bases from J, the junction kept 11 bases outside the gene matches. CDR3 size: 19 residues. CDR3 loop: CASSPRLAGPSPSYNEQFF. CDR3 bases: TGTGCCAGCAGCCCGCGACTAGCGGGACCCTCTCCCTCCTACAATGAGCAGTTCTTC.

The chain is built from TRBV5-1 and TRBJ2-3; no firm D call. The CDR3 is made up of 13 amino acids. In germline, CDR1 is SGHRS, CDR2 YFSETQ. V lost 2 bases and J lost 1, with 5 bases in between. This CDR3 is CASSFVGTDTQYF. CDR3 DNA: TGCGCCAGCAGCTTCGTTGGCACAGATACGCAGTATTTT.

This clone was detected once. This chain joins TRBV28 and TRBJ1-2; D is unresolved. CDR1 is MDHEN, CDR2 SYDVKM, per germline. With 2 bases removed from V and 4 bases from J, the gap between germline ends came to 17 bases. This CDR3 is 16 amino acids long. CDR3: CASSLVDKSRAYGYTF. The CDR3 DNA sequence: TGTGCCAGCAGTTTAGTCGACAAATCAAGAGCCTATGGCTACACCTTC.

The rearrangement joins TRBV5-8 to TRBJ1-2, with 8 bases lining up with TRBD1. CDR1 is SGHTS and CDR2 is YDEGEE in the germline V gene. With 4 bases clipped from V and 7 bases from J, the junction kept 6 bases outside the gene matches. The CDR3 contains 13 residues. This CDR3 is CASSPHDRGGYTF. The DNA of the CDR3 is TGTGCCAGCAGCCCCCACGACAGGGGTGGCTACACCTTC.

This clone was picked up a small number of times. The rearrangement joins TRBV4-1 to TRBJ2-6; D is unresolved. The CDR3 is 18 residues long. Germline CDR1 is MGHRA and CDR2 is YSYEKL. V lost 1 base and J lost 1, with 14 bases in between. As DNA, the CDR3 is TGCGCCAGCAGCCAAGGGAGTACGGACCTTTCTGGGGCCAACGTCCTGACTTTC. Protein: CASSQGSTDLSGANVLTF.

The genes are TRBV23-1 and TRBJ2-1; weak D call: TRBD2 (6 bases). TRBV23-1 is reported as an ORF; its role is uncertain. The CDR3 loop spans 16 amino acids. The V end was cut by 0 bases, the J end by 5 bases, with 14 bases between. In DNA, the CDR3 is TGCGCCAGCAGTCAATCGCCAGGACTAACAGACAATGAGCAGTTCTTC. Its translation: CASSQSPGLTDNEQFF.

The rearrangement links TRBV28 to TRBJ2-3; 15 bases map to TRBD2. This CDR3 region has 18 residues. Germline trimming cut 5 bases from V and 3 bases from J; bases unmatched to any gene: 9. Germline V CDR1 and CDR2: MDHEN, SYDVKM. The CDR3 DNA reads as TGTGCCAGCAGTAGCCCCGGACTAGCGGGAGGGCCTACAGATACGCAGTATTTT. This codes for CASSSPGLAGGPTDTQYF.

The chain couples TRBV28 to TRBJ1-2; unclear D gene. V lost 6 bases to trimming and J lost 6 bases, with 20 bases between them. Germline assignment: CDR1 MDHEN and CDR2 SYDVKM. This CDR3 comprises 15 residues. The DNA of the CDR3 is TGTGCCAGCAGACGGATCTACCCTCCTGGGGATGGCTACACCTTC. It codes for CASRRIYPPGDGYTF.

This sequence joins TRBV18 and TRBJ1-1; no reliable D call. The CDR3 totals 14 residues. Deletions cut 5 bases from V and 1 base from J, with 11 bases between. Germline CDR1 KGHSH, CDR2 LQKENI. CDR3 coding DNA: TGTGCCAGCTCATCCCGCTCTGCGAACACTGAAGCTTTCTTT. This sequence encodes CASSSRSANTEAFF.

The chain joins TRBV6-1 to TRBJ2-2; 7 nucleotides line up with TRBD1. The V gene's germline CDR1 is MNHNS and CDR2 SASEGT. This CDR3 region has 14 residues. V lost 6 bases, J lost 4 bases, and 5 bases stayed unmatched. The CDR3 DNA sequence: TGTGCCAGCAGGGGAAAGGGGGCCACCGGGGAGCTGTTTTTT. Residues: CASRGKGATGELFF.

The chain uses TRBV7-9 and TRBJ2-3; the match to TRBD2 covers 11 bases. From germline, CDR1 is SEHNR and CDR2 FQNEAQ (reference sequence). This CDR3 has 18 amino acids. Unmatched junction bases numbered 11, after V lost 6 bases and J lost 0 bases. The CDR3 coding sequence is TGTGCCAGCAGATTAAGTCTAGCGGGGGGCGGTAGCACAGATACGCAGTATTTT. This codes for CASRLSLAGGGSTDTQYF.

The V call is TRBV5-1, the J call TRBJ2-1; 9 positions agree with TRBD2. The V gene end was trimmed by 3 bases and the J gene end by 6 bases; junction bases not matched to a gene: 10. This CDR3 has 16 amino acids. Per germline, CDR1 SGHRS and CDR2 YFSETQ. CDR3 loop: CASSSGAGGESNEQFF. The CDR3 DNA sequence: TGCGCCAGCAGCTCTGGTGCGGGAGGGGAGAGCAATGAGCAGTTCTTC. The full variable domain, rest sourced from reference TRBV5-1 and TRBJ2-1, is KAGVTQTPRYLIKTRGQQVTLSCSPISGHRSVSWYQQTPGQGLQFLFEYFSETQRNKGNFPGRFSGRQFSNSRSEMNVSTLELGDSALYLCASSSGAGGESNEQFFGPGTRLTVL.

The V call is TRBV6-5, the J call TRBJ1-1; D not resolved. Germline values: CDR1 MNHEY, CDR2 SVGAGI. The germline V and J ends were trimmed by 5 bases and 1 base, with 14 bases remaining between them. The CDR3 is made up of 15 amino acids. CDR3 in amino acids: CASSHRRAKNTEAFF. For the CDR3, the DNA is TGTGCCAGCAGTCATAGGAGGGCCAAGAACACTGAAGCTTTCTTT.

The J gene is TRBJ2-3, the V gene TRBV30; 8 nucleotides match TRBD2. The germline V gene encodes CDR1 GTSNPN and CDR2 SVGIG (reference sequence). The CDR3 is made up of 15 amino acids. Germline trimming cut 2 bases from V and 2 bases from J; bases unmatched to any gene: 6. Here the CDR3 reads CAWSWSSGFTDTQYF. In DNA form, the CDR3 reads TGTGCCTGGAGTTGGTCTAGCGGGTTCACAGATACGCAGTATTTT.

The table lists this clone with a few counts. The chain links TRBV9 to TRBJ1-5; 8 bases align to TRBD1. V dropped 4 bases and J dropped 3; count of bases not matched to a gene: 6. CDR3 length: 15 amino acids. Germline lookup yields CDR1 SGDLS and CDR2 YYNGEE. CDR3 bases: TGTGCCAGCAGCTCCGGGACAGGAAACAATCAGCCCCAGCATTTT. The encoded protein is CASSSGTGNNQPQHF.

The chain joins TRBV28 to TRBJ2-7; TRBD2 might be the D (5 bases). The CDR3 runs to 12 residues. Germline CDR1 MDHEN, CDR2 SYDVKM. V was trimmed by 1 base and J by 6 bases, leaving 7 bases between them. In nucleotides, the CDR3 is TGTGCCAGCAGTTTATCGAGGGCCGAGCAGTACTTC. It specifies CASSLSRAEQYF.

The rearrangement joins TRBV5-1 to TRBJ2-7, with D maybe TRBD2 (7 bases). The CDR3 is made up of 16 amino acids. CDR1 and CDR2 from the germline V gene are SGHRS and YFSETQ. The ends were cut back, 6 bases at V and 5 bases at J, with 24 bases in the middle. The DNA for the CDR3 is TGCGCCAGCACAATGAGGGGGGGAACAGGGTCCCACGAGCAGTACTTC. It translates to CASTMRGGTGSHEQYF.

A note on this clone: Within the sample, other DNA sequences also encode this same CDR3. V gene TRBV2 combines with J gene TRBJ1-5, with D possibly matching TRBD1 (6 bases). The germline V gene encodes CDR1 SNHLY and CDR2 FYNNEI. V lost 3 bases to trimming and J lost 4 bases, with 10 bases between them. This CDR3 has 14 residues. DNA for the CDR3: TGTGCCAGCAGTGATCAAGGGGGGAATCAGCCCCAGCATTTT. This gives the protein CASSDQGGNQPQHF.

This CDR3 is CSVVYTGSPYEQYF. The CDR3 bases are TGCAGCGTTGTCTACACGGGATCTCCCTACGAGCAGTACTTC. V usage is TRBV29-1 and J usage is TRBJ2-7; a possible D gene is TRBD2 (5 bases). The V end lost 4 bases, the J end lost 2 bases, and 15 bases lay between the germline ends. Germline values: CDR1 SQVTM, CDR2 ANQGSEA. The CDR3 is made up of 14 amino acids.